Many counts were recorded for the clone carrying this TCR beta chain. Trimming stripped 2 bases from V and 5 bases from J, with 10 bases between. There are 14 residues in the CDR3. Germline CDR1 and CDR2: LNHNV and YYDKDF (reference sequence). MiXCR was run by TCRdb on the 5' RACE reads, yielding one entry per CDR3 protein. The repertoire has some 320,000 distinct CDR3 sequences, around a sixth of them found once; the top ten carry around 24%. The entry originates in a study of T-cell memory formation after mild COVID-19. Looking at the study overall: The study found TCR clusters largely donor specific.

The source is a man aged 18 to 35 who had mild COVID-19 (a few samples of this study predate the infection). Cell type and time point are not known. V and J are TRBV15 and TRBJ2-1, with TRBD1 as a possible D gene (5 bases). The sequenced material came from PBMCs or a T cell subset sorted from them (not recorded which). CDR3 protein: CATSRNRNDNEQFF. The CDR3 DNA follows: TGTGCCACCAGCAGAAACAGGAACGACAATGAGCAGTTCTTC.